This T cell receptor (beta chain) emerged from a study of blood T cell repertoires in COVID-19. Overall study context: There were acute and convalescent COVID-19 samples, and they came from the United States, Italy and Spain. T cells, B-cell-depleted T cells, or PBMCs provided the cDNA or gDNA that served as material.

The CDR3 is 14 residues long. Trimming removed 3 bases at V and 6 bases at J, with 12 bases between. Per the germline V gene, CDR1 is MDHEN and CDR2 is SYDVKM. Source study methods: Amplified reference gene primers provided the basis for estimating nucleated cell counts. The assay was immunoSEQ multiplex PCR, and TCRdb's table has in-frame clones only and misses some. Clone size and V and J calls were adopted from that table, with D and trimming inferred from the DNA. The sample carries 330,000 or so clones, roughly 87% recorded once. It was during active infection that Seattle patients were enrolled and then longitudinally followed.

This sequence was found in a woman in her sixties with COVID-19, enrolled during active disease. This chain links TRBV28 with TRBJ2-1, with D uncertain. Sequencing was carried out using peripheral blood. CDR3 residues: CASSLGQVGNEQFF. The CDR3 bases are TGTGCCAGCAGTTTGGGCCAGGTTGGCAATGAGCAGTTCTTC.